The present entry profiles one T cell receptor beta chain with its context. This sample was included in a study of shared clonotypes between healthy human individuals. V was shortened by 5 bases and J by 0 bases, with 11 bases between the two germline ends. This CDR3 region has 15 residues. Germline V CDR1 and CDR2: MNHEY, SMNVEV (reference sequence). Naive CD8 cells comprised CD45RO-negative, CCR7-positively selected cells, excluding terminally differentiated effector memory CD45RA+ cells. The repertoire was sequenced with immunoSEQ multiplex PCR; TCRdb's copy has only in-frame clones and lacks some. The repertoire consists of 450,000 to 700,000 clones, with 95% to 96% occurring once and the leading ten covering 0.11%.

This TCR was sampled from a woman between 25 and 40 years old in good health. Sequencing input: naive CD8+ T cells sorted from blood. The chain employs TRBV27 and TRBJ2-1; D may be TRBD1 (6 bases). CDR3 in DNA: TGTGCCAGCAGTCAAGACAGGAGCTCCTACAATGAGCAGTTCTTC. Its protein is CASSQDRSSYNEQFF.